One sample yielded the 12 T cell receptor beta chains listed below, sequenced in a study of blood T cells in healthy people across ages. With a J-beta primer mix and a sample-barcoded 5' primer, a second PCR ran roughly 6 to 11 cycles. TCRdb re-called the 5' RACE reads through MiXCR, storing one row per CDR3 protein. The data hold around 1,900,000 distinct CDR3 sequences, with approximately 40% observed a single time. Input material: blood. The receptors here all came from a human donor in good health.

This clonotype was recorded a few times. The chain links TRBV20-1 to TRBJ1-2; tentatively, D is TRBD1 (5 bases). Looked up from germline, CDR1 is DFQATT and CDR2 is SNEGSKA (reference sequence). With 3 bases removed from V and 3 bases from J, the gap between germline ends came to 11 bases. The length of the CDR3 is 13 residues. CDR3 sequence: CSARPGTHYGYTF. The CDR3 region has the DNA TGCAGTGCTAGGCCAGGGACCCACTATGGCTACACCTTC.

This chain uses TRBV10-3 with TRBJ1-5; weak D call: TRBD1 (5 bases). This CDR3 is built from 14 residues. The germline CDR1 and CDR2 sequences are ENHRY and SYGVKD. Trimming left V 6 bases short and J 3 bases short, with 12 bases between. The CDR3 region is CAIRGQGINQPQHF. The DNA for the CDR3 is TGTGCCATCAGGGGGCAGGGAATCAATCAGCCCCAGCATTTT.

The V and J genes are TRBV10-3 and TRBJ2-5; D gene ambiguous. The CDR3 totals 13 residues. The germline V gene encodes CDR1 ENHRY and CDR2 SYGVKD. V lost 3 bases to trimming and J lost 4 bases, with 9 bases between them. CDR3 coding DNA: TGTGCCATCAGTGAAGGCAGGTCAGAGACCCAGTACTTC. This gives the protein CAISEGRSETQYF.

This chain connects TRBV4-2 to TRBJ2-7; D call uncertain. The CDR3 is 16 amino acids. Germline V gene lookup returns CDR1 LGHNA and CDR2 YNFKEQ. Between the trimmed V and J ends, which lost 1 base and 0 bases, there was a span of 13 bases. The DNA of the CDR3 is TGTGCCAGCAGCCAAGTTTCGTTACCAAGCTCCTACGAGCAGTACTTC. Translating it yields CASSQVSLPSSYEQYF.

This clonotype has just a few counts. This chain's CDR3 is CSVDGGGKSSYEQYF. The CDR3 region has the DNA TGCAGCGTCGATGGGGGCGGGAAAAGCTCCTACGAGCAGTACTTC. J is TRBJ2-7 and V is TRBV29-1; D may correspond to TRBD1 or TRBD2 (6 bases each). This CDR3 contains 15 residues. With 6 bases removed from V and 0 bases from J, the gap between germline ends came to 18 bases. Looked up from germline, CDR1 is SQVTM and CDR2 is ANQGSEA.

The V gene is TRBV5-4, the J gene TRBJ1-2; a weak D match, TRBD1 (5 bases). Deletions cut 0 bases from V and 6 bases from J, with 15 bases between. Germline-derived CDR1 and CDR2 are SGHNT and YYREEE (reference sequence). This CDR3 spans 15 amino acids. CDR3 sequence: CASSLAGGGSDGYTF. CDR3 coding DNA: TGTGCCAGCAGCTTGGCTGGGGGGGGGTCGGATGGCTACACCTTC. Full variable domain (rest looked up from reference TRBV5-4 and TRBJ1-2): ETGVTQSPTHLIKTRGQQVTLRCSSQSGHNTVSWYQQALGQGPQFIFQYYREEENGRGNFPPRFSGLQFPNYSSELNVNALELDDSALYLCASSLAGGGSDGYTFGSGTRLTVV.

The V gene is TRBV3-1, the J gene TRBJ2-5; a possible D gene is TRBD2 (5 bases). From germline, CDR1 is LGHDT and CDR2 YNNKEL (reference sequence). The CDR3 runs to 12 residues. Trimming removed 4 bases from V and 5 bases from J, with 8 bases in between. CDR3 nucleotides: TGTGCCAGCAGCCGGATAGCGGAGACCCAGTACTTC. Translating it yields CASSRIAETQYF.

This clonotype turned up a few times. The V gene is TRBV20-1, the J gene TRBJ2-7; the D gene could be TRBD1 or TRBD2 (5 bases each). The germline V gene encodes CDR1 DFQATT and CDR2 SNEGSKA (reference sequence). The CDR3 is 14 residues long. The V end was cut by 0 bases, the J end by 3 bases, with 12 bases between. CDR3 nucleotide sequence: TGCAGTGCTAGAGAACCGGGACGGAGCTACGAGCAGTACTTC. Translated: CSAREPGRSYEQYF.

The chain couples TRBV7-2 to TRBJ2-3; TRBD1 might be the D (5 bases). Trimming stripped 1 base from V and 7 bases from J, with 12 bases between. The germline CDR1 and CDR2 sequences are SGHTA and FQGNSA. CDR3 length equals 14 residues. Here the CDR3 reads CASSLGGLGYTQYF. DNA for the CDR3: TGTGCCAGCAGCTTAGGGGGCCTCGGCTATACGCAGTATTTT.

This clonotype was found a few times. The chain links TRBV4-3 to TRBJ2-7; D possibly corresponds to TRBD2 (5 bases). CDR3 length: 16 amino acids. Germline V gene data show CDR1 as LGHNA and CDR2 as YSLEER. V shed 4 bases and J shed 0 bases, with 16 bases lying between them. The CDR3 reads CASSRDLRESSYEQYF. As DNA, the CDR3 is TGCGCCAGCAGCCGAGATTTGAGGGAAAGCTCCTACGAGCAGTACTTC.

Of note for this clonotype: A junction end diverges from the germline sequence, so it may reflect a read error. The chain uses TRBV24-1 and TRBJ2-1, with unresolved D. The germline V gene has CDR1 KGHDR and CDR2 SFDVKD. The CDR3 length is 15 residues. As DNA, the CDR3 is TGTGCCACCAGTGGTGACATCCGCCCCCTCAATGACCAGTTCTTC. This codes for CATSGDIRPLNDQFF.

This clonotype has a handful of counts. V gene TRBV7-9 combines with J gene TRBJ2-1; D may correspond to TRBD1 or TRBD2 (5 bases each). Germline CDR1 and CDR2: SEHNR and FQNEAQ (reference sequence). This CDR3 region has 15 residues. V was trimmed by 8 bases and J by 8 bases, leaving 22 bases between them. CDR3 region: CASELKVGRADEQFF. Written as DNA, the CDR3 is TGTGCCAGCGAGCTTAAAGTGGGGCGAGCGGATGAGCAGTTCTTC.